What follows are 22 T cell receptor beta chains derived from one specimen sequenced in a study of beta chain features in type 1 diabetes. Sequencing targeted expressed TCRB transcripts, as all isolated RNA had been reverse transcribed. The data were produced by immunoSEQ multiplex PCR, yet TCRdb's version contains in-frame clones alone and is incomplete. There are 970,000 or so clones in the sample; roughly a sixth occur only once, and about 0.02% lies in the top ten. The sample comprised naive CD4+ T cells from blood. The origin of the receptors is a young woman in good health.

This clone was detected only a few times. The chain couples TRBV28 to TRBJ1-5, with D perhaps TRBD1 (6 bases). V lost 4 bases and J 2 bases, leaving 9 bases between the germline ends. Looked up from germline, CDR1 is MDHEN and CDR2 is SYDVKM. This CDR3 has 14 residues. The CDR3 DNA reads TGTGCCAGCAGTTCCCCAGGGGGCAATCAGCCCCAGCATTTT. Translating it yields CASSSPGGNQPQHF.

The J gene is TRBJ2-1, the V gene TRBV28; TRBD2 matches at 9 bases. The CDR3 sequence is 16 residues long. Germline CDR1 MDHEN, CDR2 SYDVKM. V was clipped by 6 bases and J by 0 bases; unmatched bases: 6. In nucleotides, the CDR3 is TGTGCCAGCAGATCGCTAGCGGGGTTCTCCTACAATGAGCAGTTCTTC. Translation: CASRSLAGFSYNEQFF.

This clone was detected a few times. In nucleotides, the CDR3 is TGTGCCAGCAGCCCTAATCGACTAGCGGGAATCTACGAGCAGTACTTC. Amino acids: CASSPNRLAGIYEQYF. The chain joins TRBV7-9 to TRBJ2-7; TRBD2 matches 11 bases. The CDR3 consists of 16 residues. V lost 5 bases and J lost 3; bases outside the gene matches: 9. The germline V gene has CDR1 SEHNR and CDR2 FQNEAQ (reference sequence).

In regard to this clone: Distinct nucleotide sequences in the sample also encode this CDR3. This sequence joins TRBV28 and TRBJ2-7; possible D gene TRBD2, 5 bases. Trimming took 4 bases from V and 1 from J, leaving 11 bases between them. The CDR3 totals 14 residues. The germline V gene encodes CDR1 MDHEN and CDR2 SYDVKM. CDR3 in DNA: TGTGCCAGCAGTTCCCGGGGTAGATCCTACGAGCAGTACTTC. It codes for CASSSRGRSYEQYF.

This clone was detected a few times. The chain uses TRBV2 and TRBJ1-4, with D perhaps matching TRBD1 (6 bases). This CDR3 is 18 amino acids long. Germline CDR1 and CDR2: SNHLY and FYNNEI. The V end lost 3 bases, the J end lost 7 bases, and 24 bases lay between the germline ends. The CDR3 bases are TGTGCCAGCAGTGATCTTTTACGGGGGCGCACCCTGAGTGAAAAACTGTTTTTT. This codes for CASSDLLRGRTLSEKLFF. The full variable domain, in which reference TRBV2 and TRBJ1-4 provide the parts outside the CDR3, is EPEVTQTPSHQVTQMGQEVILRCVPISNHLYFYWYRQILGQKVEFLVSFYNNEISEKSEIFDDQFSVERPDGSNFTLKIRSTKLEDSAMYFCASSDLLRGRTLSEKLFFGSGTQLSVL.

V usage is TRBV28 and J usage is TRBJ2-4; a weak D match, TRBD2 (5 bases). The length of the CDR3 is 17 residues. In germline, CDR1 is MDHEN, CDR2 SYDVKM. V lost 6 bases to trimming and J lost 2 bases, with 20 bases between them. CDR3 nucleotide sequence: TGTGCCAGCAGCCCCACCGAGGGTAAACTAACCAAAAACATTCAGTACTTC. Protein product: CASSPTEGKLTKNIQYF.

Remarks on this clone: The junction shows a germline mismatch at one end, possibly a read error. The chain employs TRBV14 and TRBJ2-2; TRBD2 might be the D (6 bases). The germline V gene has CDR1 SGHDN and CDR2 FVKESK. This CDR3 region has 17 residues. The CDR3: CASSQAHSVRYTGGLFF. The CDR3 bases are TGTGCCAGCAGCCAAGCCCACAGTGTCCGGTACACCGGGGGGCTGTTTTTT.

This clone has more than one count but fewer than ten. The chain employs TRBV6-6 and TRBJ2-7, with TRBD1 matching over 7 bases. The CDR3 sequence is 12 residues long. The germline gives CDR1 MNHNY, CDR2 SVGAGI (reference sequence). With V trimmed by 8 bases and J by 2 bases, 3 bases remained unmatched. CDR3 DNA: TGTGCCAGCCGGGACAGAGCCTACGAGCAGTACTTC. Translated: CASRDRAYEQYF.

This clone was counted between two and nine times. The J gene is TRBJ2-2, the V gene TRBV10-3, with D tentatively TRBD2 (5 bases). Trimming removed 4 bases at V and 1 base at J, with 7 bases between. This CDR3 region has 14 residues. Germline-derived CDR1 and CDR2 are ENHRY and SYGVKD. CDR3 sequence: CAISVAGNTGELFF. CDR3 nucleotide sequence: TGTGCCATCAGTGTGGCGGGGAACACCGGGGAGCTGTTTTTT.

This chain joins TRBV6-5 and TRBJ1-1; D call uncertain. Germline CDR1 MNHEY, CDR2 SVGAGI. This CDR3 has 13 amino acids. The germline V and J ends were trimmed by 7 bases and 2 bases, with 11 bases remaining between them. CDR3 sequence: CASTRTGNTEAFF. The CDR3 DNA follows: TGTGCCAGCACTCGAACGGGAAACACTGAAGCTTTCTTT.

This clone has more than one count but fewer than ten. The J gene is TRBJ2-3, the V gene TRBV7-2, with D maybe TRBD1 (6 bases). Germline values: CDR1 SGHTA, CDR2 FQGNSA. This CDR3 region has 14 residues. V gave up 3 bases and J gave up 5 bases, with 12 bases separating them. The CDR3: CASSLGQGLDTQYF. The CDR3 bases are TGTGCCAGCAGCTTGGGACAAGGGTTAGATACGCAGTATTTT. Full variable domain (remainder filled in from reference TRBV7-2 and TRBJ2-3): GAGVSQSPSNKVTEKGKDVELRCDPISGHTALYWYRQSLGQGLEFLIYFQGNSAPDKSGLPSDRFSAERTGGSVSTLTIQRTQQEDSAVYLCASSLGQGLDTQYFGPGTRLTVL.

The V and J genes are TRBV7-9 and TRBJ2-7; no clear D. The CDR3 is 12 residues long. The ends were cut back, 5 bases at V and 4 bases at J, with 9 bases in the middle. Germline V gives CDR1 SEHNR, CDR2 FQNEAQ (reference sequence). CDR3 residues: CASSPGSYEQYF. The DNA of the CDR3 is TGTGCCAGCAGCCCAGGCTCGTACGAGCAGTACTTC.

The chain combines TRBV19 with TRBJ2-1, with 10 bases lining up with TRBD2. The germline V gene has CDR1 LNHDA and CDR2 SQIVND (reference sequence). V dropped 7 bases and J dropped 6; count of bases not matched to a gene: 6. CDR3 length equals 14 residues. This CDR3 reads CASNIAGGGNEQFF. In DNA form, the CDR3 reads TGTGCCAGTAACATAGCGGGAGGAGGCAATGAGCAGTTCTTC.

This clone has just one count. The gene calls are TRBV18 and TRBJ2-3; D gene uncertain. This CDR3 has 12 residues. CDR1 and CDR2 from the germline V gene are KGHSH and LQKENI. Deletions cut 8 bases from V and 4 bases from J, with 10 bases between. DNA for the CDR3: TGTGCCAGCGACCCCGGATCAGATACGCAGTATTTT. The encoded protein is CASDPGSDTQYF. Drawing the rest from reference TRBV18 and TRBJ2-3, the complete variable domain is NAGVMQNPRHLVRRRGQEARLRCSPMKGHSHVYWYRQLPEEGLKFMVYLQKENIIDESGMPKERFSAEFPKEGPSILRIQQVVRGDSAAYFCASDPGSDTQYFGPGTRLTVL.

The chain couples TRBV4-1 to TRBJ2-7; TRBD1 matches 8 bases. The J segment lost 6 bases and the V segment lost 3 bases, leaving 13 bases of the junction unmatched. CDR1 and CDR2 from the germline V gene are MGHRA and YSYEKL. The CDR3 covers 16 residues. Here the CDR3 reads CASSQGLGQVPGEQYF. The CDR3 region has the DNA TGCGCCAGCAGCCAGGGACTGGGACAGGTACCCGGCGAGCAGTACTTC.

The chain has TRBV27 and TRBJ1-2; tentatively, D is TRBD1 (5 bases). The germline V gene has CDR1 MNHEY and CDR2 SMNVEV (reference sequence). This CDR3 is built from 15 residues. Trimming took off 4 bases at V and 6 bases at J, with 18 bases between the two ends. CDR3 sequence (DNA): TGTGCCAGCAGTTCAAGACAGAAAGGGCTGGATGGCTACACCTTC. Residues: CASSSRQKGLDGYTF.

The V and J genes are TRBV10-3 and TRBJ1-2, with D maybe TRBD1 (6 bases). Deletions cut 0 bases from V and 4 bases from J, with 9 bases between. The CDR3 is made up of 14 amino acids. Germline CDR1 ENHRY, CDR2 SYGVKD. The CDR3 reads CAISESRGGYGYTF. DNA for the CDR3: TGTGCCATCAGTGAGTCTAGGGGGGGCTATGGCTACACCTTC.

This rearrangement joins TRBV9 to TRBJ1-3, with D perhaps matching TRBD1 (6 bases). The CDR3 is 12 amino acids. Germline loops: CDR1 SGDLS, CDR2 YYNGEE. Trimming left V 1 base short and J 8 bases short, with 7 bases between. In DNA, the CDR3 is TGTGCCAGCAGCGTACAGGGGCACACCATATATTTT. This translates into CASSVQGHTIYF.

As regards this clone: Within the sample, other DNA sequences also encode this same CDR3. The chain uses TRBV7-9 and TRBJ2-7; 10 bases match TRBD2. V lost 1 base, J lost 0 bases, and 0 bases stayed unmatched. The CDR3 length is 15 residues. Germline CDR1 and CDR2: SEHNR and FQNEAQ (reference sequence). The DNA for the CDR3 is TGTGCCAGCAGCTTAGGACTAGCGGGCTCCTACGAGCAGTACTTC. It codes for CASSLGLAGSYEQYF.

This clone was seen once. This may be a read error, as it is one base from a much larger clone. The J gene is TRBJ1-1, the V gene TRBV6-5; TRBD1 matches 7 bases. Per germline, CDR1 MNHEY and CDR2 SVGAGI. The CDR3 runs to 14 residues. V gave up 6 bases and J gave up 2 bases; unmatched junction bases: 6. DNA of the CDR3: TGTGCCAGCAGGCCCGGGACAGTCAACACTGAAGCTTTCTTT. This gives the protein CASRPGTVNTEAFF.

The table lists this clone with a few counts. This chain links TRBV4-2 with TRBJ1-2; D is unresolved. Trimming shortened V by 1 base and J by 3 bases, and 9 bases separated the two germline ends. CDR1 and CDR2 from the germline V gene are LGHNA and YNFKEQ. CDR3 size: 14 residues. The CDR3 nucleotides read TGTGCCAGCAGCCAAGGTCACGTAGACTATGGCTACACCTTC. Its translation: CASSQGHVDYGYTF.

V and J are TRBV5-1 and TRBJ2-7; TRBD2 aligns across 7 bases. Germline CDR1 reads SGHRS; CDR2 reads YFSETQ. V gave up 4 bases and J gave up 2 bases; unmatched junction bases: 0. CDR3 length: 12 residues. The CDR3 here is CASSGGAYEQYF. In DNA, the CDR3 is TGCGCCAGCAGCGGGGGGGCCTACGAGCAGTACTTC.